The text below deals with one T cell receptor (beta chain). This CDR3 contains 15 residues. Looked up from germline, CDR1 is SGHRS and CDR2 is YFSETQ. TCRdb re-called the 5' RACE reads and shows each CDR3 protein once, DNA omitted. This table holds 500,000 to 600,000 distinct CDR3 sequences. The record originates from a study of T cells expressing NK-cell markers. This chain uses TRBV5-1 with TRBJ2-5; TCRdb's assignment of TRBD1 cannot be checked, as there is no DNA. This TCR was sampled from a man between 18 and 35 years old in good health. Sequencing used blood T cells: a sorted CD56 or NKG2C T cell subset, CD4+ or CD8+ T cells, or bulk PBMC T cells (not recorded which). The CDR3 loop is CASSPAGTGSETQYF.